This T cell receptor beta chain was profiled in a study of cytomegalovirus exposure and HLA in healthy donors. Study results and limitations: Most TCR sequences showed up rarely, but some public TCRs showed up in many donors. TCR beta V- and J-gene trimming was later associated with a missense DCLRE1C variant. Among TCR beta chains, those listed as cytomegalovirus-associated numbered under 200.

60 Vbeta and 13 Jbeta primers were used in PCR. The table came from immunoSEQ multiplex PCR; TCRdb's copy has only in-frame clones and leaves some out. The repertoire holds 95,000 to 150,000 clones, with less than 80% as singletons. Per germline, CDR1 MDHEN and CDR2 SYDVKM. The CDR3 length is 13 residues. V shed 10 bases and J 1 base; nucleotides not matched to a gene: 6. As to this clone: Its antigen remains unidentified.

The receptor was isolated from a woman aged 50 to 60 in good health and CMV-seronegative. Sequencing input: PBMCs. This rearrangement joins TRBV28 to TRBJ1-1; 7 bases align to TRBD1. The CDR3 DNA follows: TGTGCCACCAACCGGGACAGGAACACTGAAGCTTTCTTT. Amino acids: CATNRDRNTEAFF.